The present T cell receptor beta chain was sequenced within a study of Ad26.COV2.S vaccination and SARS-CoV-2 variants. Looking at the study overall: Participants got Ad26.COV2.S intramuscularly, once or twice 56 days apart.

Study observations and caveats: Reportedly, spike-specific CD8+ and CD4+ T cell responses achieved substantial breadth once vaccination had taken place.

This sample's treatment: 15 to 20 received Ad26.COV2.S at low or high dose, single or two shots; several received placebo; per-sample allocation not given. Day 63 following the first vaccine or placebo injection was when the samples were taken. Sequencing was performed with immunoSEQ multiplex PCR; in TCRdb, only in-frame clones are kept and a portion is missing. The repertoire holds roughly 700,000 clones, with approximately 88% as singletons. Trimming pared 4 bases from V and 1 base from J, leaving 14 bases between. CDR1 is SGHNT, CDR2 YYREEE, per germline (reference sequence). The CDR3 totals 15 residues. A single count supports this clone. Its target is unknown.

Source: peripheral blood, taken in a trial of Ad26.COV2.S vaccine versus placebo. This clonotype was obtained from a person between 18 and 65 years old who received the Ad26.COV2.S COVID-19 vaccine or a placebo. The chain recombines TRBV5-4 with TRBJ2-5; possible D gene TRBD2, 7 bases. In DNA form, the CDR3 reads TGTGCCAGCAGCAAAACACGGGGGGCCCAAGAGACCCAGTACTTC. Translated: CASSKTRGAQETQYF.